This TCR beta chain was profiled in a study of siplizumab effects on memory and regulatory T cells. About this clone: What it binds is not known.

Notes on the study in general: Unstimulated subsets captured only a minor fraction of alloreactive clones. Researchers did not confirm the suppressive function of proliferating Tregs from siplizumab cultures. Memory cells seemed less diverse than naive T cells, which also seemed major contributors to the alloresponse. Versus approximately 27% in controls, the mappable alloreactive CD4+ clones averaged about 70% Treg-derived with siplizumab.

The CDR3 contains 12 residues. V was pared by 6 bases and J by 2 bases, with 7 bases between. Per germline, CDR1 MNHNS and CDR2 SASEGT. Sequencing was performed with immunoSEQ multiplex PCR; in TCRdb, only in-frame clones are kept and a portion is missing. The sample shows some 97,000 clones, 94% of them seen only once. This sequence originates from a human donor in good health. The material sequenced was non-Treg CD4+ T cells sorted from blood. The chain employs TRBV6-1 and TRBJ1-2; no definite D call. This chain's CDR3 is CASSPTNYGYTF. In nucleotides, the CDR3 is TGTGCCAGCAGCCCGACGAACTATGGCTACACCTTC.